The entry below describes one T cell receptor (beta chain). This entry comes from a study of blood T cell repertoires in COVID-19. Study background: Acute and convalescent COVID-19 samples came from the United States, Italy and Spain.

Clones were sequenced by immunoSEQ multiplex PCR, and TCRdb holds only the in-frame ones, with some missing. The sample lists under 200,000 clones, about 88% occurring once. The sequencing sample was made of PBMCs or T cells enriched from blood (not recorded which). This TCR was sampled from a woman between 45 and 60 years old who had recovered from COVID-19.

CDR3 residues: CASNRDRADYGYTF. As DNA, the CDR3 is TGTGCCAGTAATAGGGACAGGGCGGACTATGGCTACACCTTC. This chain connects TRBV19 to TRBJ1-2; 9 bases match TRBD1. The junction had 6 bases not matched to a gene; V was cut back by 7 bases and J by 3 bases. The CDR3 runs to 14 residues. Germline V lookup: CDR1 LNHDA, CDR2 SQIVND (reference sequence). Full variable domain (remainder filled in from reference TRBV19 and TRBJ1-2): DGGITQSPKYLFRKEGQNVTLSCEQNLNHDAMYWYRQDPGQGLRLIYYSQIVNDFQKGDIAEGYSVSREKKESFPLTVTSAQKNPTAFYLCASNRDRADYGYTFGSGTRLTVV.